A selection of T cell receptor beta chains follows, all from one sample in a study of blood T cell repertoires in COVID-19. TCRdb keeps only in-frame clones here, not all; method: immunoSEQ multiplex PCR. Here the sample spans more than 200,000 clones, approximately 78% being singletons. Sequenced sample: peripheral blood. The receptors shown here come from a woman older than 75 with COVID-19, enrolled during active disease. Both conserved end residues are part of each CDR3. A D gene is named only where the DNA matches it firmly. The size entry is marked missing in some rows and otherwise reads once, few, many or a size class.

j_gene: TRBJ2-7
abundance: NA
d_gene: TRBD2
v_gene: TRBV4-1
CDR3aa: CASSKGLAGGPVYEQYF
CDR3nt: TGCGCCAGCAGCAAGGGACTAGCGGGAGGGCCAGTCTACGAGCAGTACTTC

j_gene: TRBJ2-2
abundance: NA
d_gene: NA
v_gene: TRBV19
CDR3aa: CASSIGRAATGELFF
CDR3nt: TGTGCCAGTAGTATAGGCAGGGCGGCCACCGGGGAGCTGTTTTTT

j_gene: TRBJ1-5
abundance: NA
d_gene: NA
v_gene: TRBV15
CDR3aa: CATSTSRVTNQPQHF
CDR3nt: TGTGCCACCAGCACTTCTCGGGTGACTAATCAGCCCCAGCATTTT

j_gene: TRBJ1-2
abundance: NA
d_gene: NA
v_gene: TRBV19
CDR3aa: CASSIRRTSNNYGYTF
CDR3nt: TGTGCCAGTAGTATAAGGAGAACCTCCAATAACTATGGCTACACCTTC

j_gene: TRBJ1-1
abundance: NA
d_gene: NA
v_gene: TRBV10-1
CDR3aa: CASSESNRGTEAFF
CDR3nt: TGCGCCAGCAGTGAGTCGAATAGAGGTACTGAAGCTTTCTTT

j_gene: TRBJ1-2
abundance: NA
d_gene: NA
v_gene: TRBV7-9
CDR3aa: CASSSDTKANYGYTF
CDR3nt: TGTGCCAGCAGCTCCGACACGAAAGCTAACTATGGCTACACCTTC

j_gene: TRBJ2-7
abundance: NA
d_gene: NA
v_gene: TRBV28
CDR3aa: CASSDIGQLGSYEQYF
CDR3nt: TGTGCCAGCAGTGACATCGGACAGTTGGGCTCCTACGAGCAGTACTTC

j_gene: TRBJ2-7
abundance: NA
d_gene: TRBD2
v_gene: TRBV10-3
CDR3aa: CAIRLAGASGEQYF
CDR3nt: TGTGCCATCAGACTAGCGGGAGCCTCCGGCGAGCAGTACTTC

j_gene: TRBJ1-2
abundance: NA
d_gene: NA
v_gene: TRBV28
CDR3aa: CASSGPGAQANYGYTF
CDR3nt: TGTGCCAGCAGTGGCCCTGGAGCCCAAGCTAACTATGGCTACACCTTC

j_gene: TRBJ2-1
abundance: NA
d_gene: TRBD1
v_gene: TRBV18
CDR3aa: CASSPTGQAGEQFF
CDR3nt: TGTGCCAGCTCCCCCACCGGACAGGCTGGTGAGCAGTTCTTC

j_gene: TRBJ2-7
abundance: NA
d_gene: TRBD2
v_gene: TRBV3-1/TRBV3-2
CDR3aa: CASSGGTSGRYEQYF
CDR3nt: TGTGCCAGCAGCGGCGGGACTAGCGGGAGATACGAGCAGTACTTC

j_gene: TRBJ1-5
abundance: NA
d_gene: NA
v_gene: TRBV6-5
CDR3aa: CASSQNILSNQPQHF
CDR3nt: TGTGCCAGCAGTCAGAACATCCTTAGCAATCAGCCCCAGCATTTT

j_gene: TRBJ2-1
abundance: NA
d_gene: TRBD2
v_gene: TRBV7-9
CDR3aa: CASSLARDKRDLDYNEQFF
CDR3nt: TGTGCCAGCAGCTTAGCGCGCGACAAGCGGGATCTTGACTACAATGAGCAGTTCTTC

j_gene: TRBJ1-6
abundance: NA
d_gene: TRBD1
v_gene: TRBV19
CDR3aa: CAATGTAGRENSPLHF
CDR3nt: TGTGCCGCTACCGGGACAGCAGGTCGTGAAAATTCACCCCTCCACTTT

j_gene: TRBJ2-7
abundance: NA
d_gene: NA
v_gene: TRBV6-1
CDR3aa: CASSDQIGLGSYEQYF
CDR3nt: TGTGCCAGCAGTGACCAGATCGGACTTGGCTCCTACGAGCAGTACTTC

j_gene: TRBJ1-6
abundance: NA
d_gene: NA
v_gene: TRBV15
CDR3aa: CATSRDRRGGNSPLHF
CDR3nt: TGTGCCACCAGCAGAGATCGTAGGGGTGGCAATTCACCCCTCCACTTT

j_gene: TRBJ2-7
abundance: once
d_gene: NA
v_gene: TRBV11-2
CDR3aa: CASSLELLGYEQYF
CDR3nt: TGTGCCAGCAGCTTAGAACTTCTCGGCTACGAGCAGTACTTC

j_gene: TRBJ1-2
abundance: NA
d_gene: NA
v_gene: TRBV7-8
CDR3aa: CASSLALGTQNYGYTF
CDR3nt: TGTGCCAGCAGCTTAGCGCTGGGGACACAAAACTATGGCTACACCTTC

j_gene: TRBJ1-2
abundance: once
d_gene: NA
v_gene: TRBV7-2
CDR3aa: CASSLFPGNYGYTF
CDR3nt: TGTGCCAGCAGCTTATTCCCAGGGAACTATGGCTACACCTTC

j_gene: TRBJ2-2
abundance: NA
d_gene: NA
v_gene: TRBV5-1
CDR3aa: CASSLALTTNTGELFF
CDR3nt: TGCGCCAGCAGCTTGGCGTTGACAACGAACACCGGGGAGCTGTTTTTT

j_gene: TRBJ1-6
abundance: NA
d_gene: TRBD1
v_gene: TRBV5-6
CDR3aa: CASSLGRGRLDSPLHF
CDR3nt: TGTGCCAGCAGCTTGGGCAGGGGGCGATTGGATTCACCCCTCCACTTT

j_gene: TRBJ2-6
abundance: few
d_gene: NA
v_gene: TRBV27
CDR3aa: CASSSQGHAGANVLTF
CDR3nt: TGTGCCAGCAGCTCTCAGGGTCATGCTGGGGCCAACGTCCTGACTTTC

j_gene: TRBJ2-1
abundance: NA
d_gene: TRBD2
v_gene: TRBV5-6
CDR3aa: CASSRAGTSTNNEQFF
CDR3nt: TGTGCCAGCAGCCGGGCCGGGACTAGCACCAACAATGAGCAGTTCTTC

j_gene: TRBJ1-2
abundance: NA
d_gene: NA
v_gene: TRBV6-5
CDR3aa: CASSRTGSHYGYTF
CDR3nt: TGTGCCAGCAGCCGAACAGGATCCCACTATGGCTACACCTTC

j_gene: TRBJ2-2
abundance: NA
d_gene: TRBD1
v_gene: TRBV6-6
CDR3aa: CASRKGQTNTGELFF
CDR3nt: TGTGCCAGCAGGAAGGGACAGACTAACACCGGGGAGCTGTTTTTT

j_gene: TRBJ1-2
abundance: NA
d_gene: NA
v_gene: TRBV18
CDR3aa: CASSRVRSQGIYGYTF
CDR3nt: TGTGCCAGCTCACGCGTACGTTCCCAGGGCATCTATGGCTACACCTTC

j_gene: TRBJ1-4
abundance: NA
d_gene: NA
v_gene: TRBV5-6
CDR3aa: CASSLFPATNEKLFF
CDR3nt: TGTGCCAGCAGCTTGTTTCCAGCAACTAATGAAAAACTGTTTTTT

j_gene: TRBJ1-5
abundance: NA
d_gene: NA
v_gene: TRBV6-1
CDR3aa: CASSDPGVLGNQPQHF
CDR3nt: TGTGCCAGCAGTGACCCCGGGGTCCTTGGGAATCAGCCCCAGCATTTT

j_gene: TRBJ1-4
abundance: NA
d_gene: TRBD1
v_gene: TRBV2
CDR3aa: CASSATGGLTNEKLFF
CDR3nt: TGTGCCAGCAGTGCGACAGGGGGTTTAACTAATGAAAAACTGTTTTTT